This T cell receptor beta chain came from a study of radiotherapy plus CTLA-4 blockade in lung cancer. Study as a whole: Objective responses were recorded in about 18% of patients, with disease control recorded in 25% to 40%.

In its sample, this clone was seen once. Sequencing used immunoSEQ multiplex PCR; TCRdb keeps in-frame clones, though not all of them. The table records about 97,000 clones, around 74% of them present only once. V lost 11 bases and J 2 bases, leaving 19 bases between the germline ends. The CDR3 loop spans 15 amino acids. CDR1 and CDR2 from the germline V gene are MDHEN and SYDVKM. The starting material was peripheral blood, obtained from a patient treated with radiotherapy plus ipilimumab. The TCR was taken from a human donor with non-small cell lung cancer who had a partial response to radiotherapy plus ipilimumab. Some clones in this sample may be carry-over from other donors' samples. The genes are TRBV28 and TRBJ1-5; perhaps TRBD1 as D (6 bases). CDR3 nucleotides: TGTGCCGTAGATACAGGGACAAGGGGCAATCAGCCCCAGCATTTT. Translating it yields CAVDTGTRGNQPQHF.